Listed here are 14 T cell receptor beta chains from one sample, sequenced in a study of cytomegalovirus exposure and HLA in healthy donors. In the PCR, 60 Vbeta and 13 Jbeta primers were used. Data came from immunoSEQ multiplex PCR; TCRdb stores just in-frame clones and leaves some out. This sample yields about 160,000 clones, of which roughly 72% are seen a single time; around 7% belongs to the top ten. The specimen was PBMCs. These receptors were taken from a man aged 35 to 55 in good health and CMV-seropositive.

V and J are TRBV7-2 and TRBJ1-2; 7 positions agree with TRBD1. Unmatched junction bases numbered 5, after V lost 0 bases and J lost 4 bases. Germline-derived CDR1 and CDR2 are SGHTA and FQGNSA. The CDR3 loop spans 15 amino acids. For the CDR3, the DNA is TGTGCCAGCAGCTTAGCTACAGGGGCGGTCTATGGCTACACCTTC. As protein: CASSLATGAVYGYTF.

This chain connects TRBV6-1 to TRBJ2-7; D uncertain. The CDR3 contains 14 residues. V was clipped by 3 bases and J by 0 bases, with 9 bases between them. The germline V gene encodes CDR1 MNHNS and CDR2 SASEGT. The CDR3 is CASSDGYYSYEQYF. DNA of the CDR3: TGTGCCAGCAGTGACGGGTATTACTCCTACGAGCAGTACTTC.

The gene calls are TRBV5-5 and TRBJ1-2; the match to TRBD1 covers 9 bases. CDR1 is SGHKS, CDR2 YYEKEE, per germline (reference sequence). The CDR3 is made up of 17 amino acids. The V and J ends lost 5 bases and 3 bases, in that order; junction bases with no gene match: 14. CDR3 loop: CASSDLRKGQGYYGYTF. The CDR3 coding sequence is TGTGCCAGCAGTGACTTACGGAAAGGACAGGGGTACTATGGCTACACCTTC. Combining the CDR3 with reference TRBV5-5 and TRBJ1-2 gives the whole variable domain DAGVTQSPTHLIKTRGQQVTLRCSPISGHKSVSWYQQVLGQGPQFIFQYYEKEERGRGNFPDRFSARQFPNYSSELNVNALLLGDSALYLCASSDLRKGQGYYGYTFGSGTRLTVV.

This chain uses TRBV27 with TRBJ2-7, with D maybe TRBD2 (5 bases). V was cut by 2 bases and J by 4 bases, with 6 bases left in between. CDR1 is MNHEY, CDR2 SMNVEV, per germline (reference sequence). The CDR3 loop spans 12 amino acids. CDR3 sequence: CASSLGGYEQYF. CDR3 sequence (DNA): TGTGCCAGCAGTTTAGGCGGGTACGAGCAGTACTTC.

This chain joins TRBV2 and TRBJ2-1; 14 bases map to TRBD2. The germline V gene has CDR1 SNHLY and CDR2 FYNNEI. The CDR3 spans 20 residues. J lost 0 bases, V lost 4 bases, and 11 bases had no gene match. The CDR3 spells CASSVTTGLAGDRSYNEQFF. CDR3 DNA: TGTGCCAGCAGTGTTACAACGGGACTAGCGGGGGATCGCTCCTACAATGAGCAGTTCTTC.

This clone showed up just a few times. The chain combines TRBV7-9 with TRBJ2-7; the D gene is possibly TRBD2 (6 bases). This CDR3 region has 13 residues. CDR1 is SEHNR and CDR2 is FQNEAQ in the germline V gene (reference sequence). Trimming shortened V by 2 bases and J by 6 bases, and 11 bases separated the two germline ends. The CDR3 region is CASSLPLGGEQYF. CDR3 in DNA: TGTGCCAGCAGCTTACCCCTCGGGGGCGAGCAGTACTTC.

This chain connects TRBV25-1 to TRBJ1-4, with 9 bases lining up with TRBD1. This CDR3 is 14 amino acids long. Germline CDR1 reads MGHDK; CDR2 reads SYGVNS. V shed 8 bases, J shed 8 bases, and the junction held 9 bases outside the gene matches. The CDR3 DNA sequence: TGTGCCAGCGAGGCCGGGACAGGGTGGGAAAAACTGTTTTTT. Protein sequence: CASEAGTGWEKLFF.

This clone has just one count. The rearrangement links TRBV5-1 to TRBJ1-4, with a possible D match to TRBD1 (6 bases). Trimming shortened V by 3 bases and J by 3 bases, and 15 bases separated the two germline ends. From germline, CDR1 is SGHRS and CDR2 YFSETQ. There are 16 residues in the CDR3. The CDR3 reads CASSSGTGRSNEKLFF. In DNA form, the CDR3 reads TGCGCCAGCAGCTCGGGAACAGGGCGTTCTAATGAAAAACTGTTTTTT.

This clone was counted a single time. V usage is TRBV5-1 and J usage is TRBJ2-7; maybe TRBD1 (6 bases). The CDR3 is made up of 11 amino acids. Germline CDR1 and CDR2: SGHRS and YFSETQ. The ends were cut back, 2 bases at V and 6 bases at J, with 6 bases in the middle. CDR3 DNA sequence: TGCGCCAGCAGCTTACAGGGCGAGCAGTACTTC. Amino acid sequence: CASSLQGEQYF.

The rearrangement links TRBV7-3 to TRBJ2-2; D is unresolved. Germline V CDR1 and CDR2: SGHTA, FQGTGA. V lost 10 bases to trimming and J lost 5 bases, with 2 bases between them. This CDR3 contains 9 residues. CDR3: CAITGELFF. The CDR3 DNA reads TGTGCCATAACCGGGGAGCTGTTTTTT.

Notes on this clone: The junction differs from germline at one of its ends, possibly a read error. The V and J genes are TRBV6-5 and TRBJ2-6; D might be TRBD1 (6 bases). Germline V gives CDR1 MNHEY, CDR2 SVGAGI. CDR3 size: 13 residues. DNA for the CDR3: TGTGCCAGCAGGGGGGCTGGCGCCAACGTCCTGACTTTC. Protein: CASRGAGANVLTF.

CDR3 sequence (DNA): TGTGCCAGCAGTTACTTGGGACAGGGGACCTACGAGCAGTACTTC. Translation gives CASSYLGQGTYEQYF. V and J are TRBV6-6 and TRBJ2-7, with 10 bases lining up with TRBD1. The germline CDR1 and CDR2 sequences are MNHNY and SVGAGI (reference sequence). With 1 base clipped from V and 2 bases from J, the junction kept 2 bases outside the gene matches. CDR3 size: 15 residues.

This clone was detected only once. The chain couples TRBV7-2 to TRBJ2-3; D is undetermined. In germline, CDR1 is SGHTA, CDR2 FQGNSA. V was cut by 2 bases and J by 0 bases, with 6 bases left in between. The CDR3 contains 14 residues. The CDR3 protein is CASSLIPSTDTQYF. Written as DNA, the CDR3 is TGTGCCAGCAGCTTAATTCCTAGCACAGATACGCAGTATTTT. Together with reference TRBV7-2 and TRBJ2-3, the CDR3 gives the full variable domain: GAGVSQSPSNKVTEKGKDVELRCDPISGHTALYWYRQSLGQGLEFLIYFQGNSAPDKSGLPSDRFSAERTGGSVSTLTIQRTQQEDSAVYLCASSLIPSTDTQYFGPGTRLTVL.

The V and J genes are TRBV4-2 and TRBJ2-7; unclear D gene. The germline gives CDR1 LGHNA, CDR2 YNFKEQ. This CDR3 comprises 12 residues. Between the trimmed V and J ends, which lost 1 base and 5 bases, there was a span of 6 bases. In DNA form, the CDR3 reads TGTGCCAGCAGCCAAGGAACGGACGAGCAGTACTTC. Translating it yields CASSQGTDEQYF.